This T cell receptor (beta chain) appears in the sequencing data of a study of control samples from healthy donors and cancer patients. V was pared by 1 base and J by 4 bases, with 6 bases of the junction left unmatched. This CDR3 is built from 16 residues. Germline CDR1 is MGHRA and CDR2 is YSYEKL. Some clones are missing from TCRdb's copy, which holds only in-frame ones; the method was immunoSEQ multiplex PCR. The top ten clones hold less than 2% of a sample with 210,000 or so clones, about 89% of them seen once. The sequenced sample was blood. This sequence joins TRBV4-1 and TRBJ2-2, with 7 positions matching TRBD1. This TCR came from a young man in good health. The CDR3 sequence is CASSQGDSQITGELFF. Here the CDR3 DNA reads TGCGCCAGCAGCCAAGGGGACAGCCAGATCACCGGGGAGCTGTTTTTT.